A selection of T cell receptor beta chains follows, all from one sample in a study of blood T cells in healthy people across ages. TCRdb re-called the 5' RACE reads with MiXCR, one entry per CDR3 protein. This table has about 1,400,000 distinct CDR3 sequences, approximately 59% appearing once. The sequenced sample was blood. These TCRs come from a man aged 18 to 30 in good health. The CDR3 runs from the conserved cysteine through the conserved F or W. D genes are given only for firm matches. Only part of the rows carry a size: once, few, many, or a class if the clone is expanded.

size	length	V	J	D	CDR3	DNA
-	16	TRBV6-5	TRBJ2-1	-	CASSPLAVGVFGEQFF	TGTGCCAGCAGTCCTTTAGCGGTAGGAGTTTTCGGTGAGCAGTTCTTC
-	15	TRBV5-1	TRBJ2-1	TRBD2	CASSVTSDLKETQFF	TGCGCCAGCAGCGTCACTAGCGATCTTAAAGAGACCCAGTTCTTC
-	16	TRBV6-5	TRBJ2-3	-	CASSYSYTEYTDTQYF	TGCGCCAGCAGTTACAGTTATACCGAATACACAGATACGCAGTATTTT
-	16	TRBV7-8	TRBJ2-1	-	CASSRRGTRTYNEQFF	TGTGCCAGCAGCCGGCGCGGGACTCGGACCTACAATGAGCAGTTCTTC
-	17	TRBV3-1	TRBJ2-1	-	CASSQESGEGSYNEQFF	TGTGCCAGCAGCCAAGAGTCGGGAGAAGGGTCCTACAATGAGCAGTTCTTC
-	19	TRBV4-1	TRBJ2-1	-	CASSQDMGRIGLVYNEQFF	TGCGCCAGCAGCCAAGATATGGGGCGCATTGGACTCGTCTACAATGAGCAGTTCTTC
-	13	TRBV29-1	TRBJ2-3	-	CSATGMGADTQYF	TGCAGCGCAACAGGGATGGGCGCAGATACGCAGTATTTT
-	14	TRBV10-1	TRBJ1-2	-	CASSLDSANYGYTF	TGCGCCAGCAGCCTGGACAGCGCTAACTATGGCTACACCTTC
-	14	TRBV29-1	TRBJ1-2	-	CSVELVTWVYGYTF	TGCAGCGTTGAGTTGGTAACGTGGGTTTATGGCTACACCTTC
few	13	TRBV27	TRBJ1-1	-	CASSLSFVGEAFF	TGTGCCAGCAGTTTATCGTTTGTAGGAGAAGCTTTCTTT
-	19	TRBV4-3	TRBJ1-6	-	CASRQTFGSSASYNSPLHF	TGCGCCAGCAGACAAACCTTCGGGTCCTCCGCCTCCTATAATTCACCCCTCCACTTT
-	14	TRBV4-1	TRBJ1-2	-	CASSLQDKFDGYTF	TGCGCCAGCAGCCTCCAGGACAAGTTTGATGGCTACACCTTC
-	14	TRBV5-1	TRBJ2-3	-	CASRSQGGTDTQYF	TGCGCCAGCAGATCACAGGGAGGCACAGATACGCAGTATTTT
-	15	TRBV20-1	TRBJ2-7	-	CSASDPRSGSYEQYF	TGCAGTGCTAGTGACCCTCGGAGCGGCTCCTACGAGCAGTACTTC
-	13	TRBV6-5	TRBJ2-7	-	CASSDSRGNEQYF	TGTGCCAGCAGTGATTCAAGGGGGAACGAGCAGTACTTC
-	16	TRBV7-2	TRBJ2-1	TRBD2	CASSLMAGVSYNEQFF	TGTGCCAGCAGCTTAATGGCGGGGGTATCCTACAATGAGCAGTTCTTC
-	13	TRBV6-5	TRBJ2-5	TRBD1	CASSYWTGDEQYF	TGTGCCAGCAGTTACTGGACAGGGGATGAGCAGTACTTC
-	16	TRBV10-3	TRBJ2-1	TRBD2	CAISEAGGGYQETQFF	TGTGCCATCAGTGAGGCCGGCGGGGGATACCAAGAGACCCAGTTCTTC
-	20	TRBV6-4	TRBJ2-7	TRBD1	CASRPAPFDRDLPNSYEQYF	TGTGCCAGCAGGCCCGCACCCTTCGACAGGGACCTACCGAACTCCTACGAGCAGTACTTC
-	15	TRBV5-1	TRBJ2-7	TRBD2	CASSDRAGGRNEQYF	TGCGCCAGCAGCGACCGAGCGGGAGGGAGAAACGAGCAGTACTTC
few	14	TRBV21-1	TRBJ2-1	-	CASSYAPSGTAEFF	TGTGCCAGCAGCTACGCGCCGTCCGGGACCGCGGAGTTCTTC
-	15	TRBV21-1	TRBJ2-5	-	CASSKTSGSRETQYF	TGTGCCAGCAGCAAAACTAGCGGGAGTAGAGAGACCCAGTACTTC
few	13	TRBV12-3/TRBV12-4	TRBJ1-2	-	CASRPMGSYGYTF	TGTGCCAGCAGGCCTATGGGTTCCTATGGCTACACCTTC
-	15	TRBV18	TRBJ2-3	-	CASSPSGLSPDTQYF	TGTGCCAGCTCACCATCTGGACTGTCCCCAGATACGCAGTATTTT
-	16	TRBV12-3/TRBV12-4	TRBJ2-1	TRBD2	CASTPGLAGGSFGQFF	TGTGCCAGCACTCCCGGCCTAGCGGGCGGTTCATTTGGGCAGTTCTTC
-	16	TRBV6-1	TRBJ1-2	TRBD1	CASRPGTGGLDYGYTF	TGTGCCAGCAGACCGGGGACAGGGGGTTTGGACTATGGCTACACCTTC
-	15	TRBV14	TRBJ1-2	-	CASSQDLAGNYGYTF	TGTGCCAGCAGCCAAGATCTAGCGGGGAACTATGGCTACACCTTC
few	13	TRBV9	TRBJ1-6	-	CASSERDGSPLHF	TGTGCCAGCAGCGAGAGAGATGGTTCACCCCTCCACTTT
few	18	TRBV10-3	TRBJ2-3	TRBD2	CAISDSGTSGSLRDTQYF	TGTGCCATCAGTGACTCCGGAACTAGCGGGAGTCTGAGAGATACGCAGTATTTT
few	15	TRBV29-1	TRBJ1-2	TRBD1	CSVDNSPEGAYGYTF	TGCAGCGTTGATAATTCTCCGGAGGGGGCCTATGGCTACACCTTC
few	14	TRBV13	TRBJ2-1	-	CASSPRTGGDEQFF	TGTGCCAGCAGCCCCAGGACCGGGGGTGATGAGCAGTTCTTC
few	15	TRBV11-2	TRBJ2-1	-	CASSLVEGMVNEQFF	TGTGCCAGCAGCTTAGTAGAGGGGATGGTAAATGAGCAGTTCTTC
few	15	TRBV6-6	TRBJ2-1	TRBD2	CASSALAGGVNEQFF	TGTGCCAGCAGCGCCCTAGCGGGAGGGGTCAATGAGCAGTTCTTC
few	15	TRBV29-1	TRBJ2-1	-	CSVDGPNWGYNEQFF	TGCAGCGTTGACGGACCAAACTGGGGTTACAATGAGCAGTTCTTC
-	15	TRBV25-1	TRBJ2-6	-	CASSEYNSRANVLTF	TGTGCCAGCAGTGAATATAACTCTAGGGCCAACGTCCTGACTTTC